These 29 T cell receptor beta chains were sequenced from one sample in a study of naive and memory T cell subsets. Blood and skin TCR RNA was reverse transcribed with alpha and beta constant primers. TCRdb reanalysed the 5' RACE reads using MiXCR and keeps one entry per CDR3 protein. The sample lists over 25,000 distinct CDR3 sequences; approximately 24% were seen once. RNA was extracted from roughly 2.5 ml of whole blood of healthy adults. These receptors all stem from a female donor in good health.

This clonotype appeared a few times. The rearrangement uses TRBV25-1 and TRBJ1-2; possibly TRBD1 for D (6 bases). This CDR3 is 13 amino acids long. Trimming left V 5 bases short and J 7 bases short, with 14 bases between. The germline gives CDR1 MGHDK, CDR2 SYGVNS. The CDR3 protein is CASSPGAGFGYTF. The DNA of the CDR3 is TGTGCCAGCAGTCCAGGGGCAGGGTTTGGCTACACCTTC.

The chain carries TRBV12-3 or TRBV12-4 and TRBJ2-5, with 9 nucleotides matching TRBD1. This CDR3 spans 15 amino acids. The J segment lost 5 bases and the V segment lost 6 bases, leaving 10 bases of the junction unmatched. The CDR3 nucleotides are TGTGCCAGCAGGGGGACAGGGCTTACATCCGAGACCCAGTACTTC. Translating it yields CASRGTGLTSETQYF.

This clonotype has just a few counts. The CDR3 loop reads CASSHSGRASDTQYF. The CDR3, as DNA: TGTGCCAGCAGTCATAGCGGGAGGGCCTCAGATACGCAGTATTTT. The gene calls are TRBV6-2 or TRBV6-3 and TRBJ2-3, with 11 bases lining up with TRBD2. Germline V lookup: CDR1 MNHEY, CDR2 SVGEGT. CDR3 length: 15 residues. Trimming removed 5 bases from V and 4 bases from J; junction bases left unmatched: 5.

The rearrangement joins TRBV7-3 to TRBJ2-3; 9 bases match TRBD1. The length of the CDR3 is 15 residues. V dropped 4 bases and J dropped 1; count of bases not matched to a gene: 3. Germline loops: CDR1 SGHTA, CDR2 FQGTGA. CDR3 residues: CASSWGQGRTDTQYF. The CDR3 coding sequence is TGTGCCAGCAGCTGGGGACAGGGACGCACAGATACGCAGTATTTT.

This clonotype was seen repeatedly, ten times or more. This chain links TRBV29-1 with TRBJ2-1; 13 bases align to TRBD2. J was trimmed by 1 base and V by 6 bases; bases with no gene match: 3. CDR1 and CDR2 from the germline V gene are SQVTM and ANQGSEA. The CDR3 contains 15 residues. CDR3 sequence (DNA): TGCAGCGTGATACTAGCGGGGGGGTCCTACAATGAGCAGTTCTTC. Its translation: CSVILAGGSYNEQFF.

This clonotype showed up just a few times. V is TRBV5-1 and J is TRBJ2-3; either TRBD1 or TRBD2 may supply D (5 bases each). Germline V CDR1 and CDR2: SGHRS, YFSETQ. This CDR3 has 15 amino acids. Trimming stripped 0 bases from V and 4 bases from J, with 12 bases between. The CDR3 coding sequence is TGCGCCAGCAGCTTGGGGCAGGGAGCGTCAGATACGCAGTATTTT. Translation: CASSLGQGASDTQYF.

A few counts support this clonotype. The DNA of the CDR3 is TGCAGTGCTAGAGGGCGACGTAGCTCCTACAATGAGCAGTTCTTC. It codes for CSARGRRSSYNEQFF. The rearrangement joins TRBV20-1 to TRBJ2-1; D is ambiguous. Trimming removed 1 base at V and 0 bases at J, with 10 bases between. CDR3 length: 15 amino acids. In germline, CDR1 is DFQATT, CDR2 SNEGSKA (reference sequence).

This chain connects TRBV7-2 to TRBJ2-3, with 9 positions matching TRBD2. CDR3 length: 17 residues. Germline CDR1 and CDR2: SGHTA and FQGNSA. The trim removed 5 bases at V and 2 bases at J, leaving 11 bases unmatched. CDR3 DNA: TGTGCCAGCAGCAGAAGGGCGGCGGGGGGGACCACAGATACGCAGTATTTT. Its translation: CASSRRAAGGTTDTQYF.

Details on this clonotype: Germline is not matched at one junction end, which may reflect a read error. The chain employs TRBV29-1 and TRBJ1-5; the D is unclear. CDR3 size: 15 residues. From germline, CDR1 is SQVTM and CDR2 ANQGSEA. The CDR3 region has the DNA TGCAGCGCCGCGGTCGGGCTTTTAGGCAATCAGCCCCAGAATTTT. Its protein product is CSAAVGLLGNQPQNF.

The chain employs TRBV29-1 and TRBJ1-1; D ambiguous. CDR3 length equals 13 residues. V was trimmed by 0 bases and J by 0 bases, leaving 5 bases between them. Germline CDR1 and CDR2: SQVTM and ANQGSEA. In DNA form, the CDR3 reads TGCAGCGTTGAAGATTACCTGAACACTGAAGCTTTCTTT. Translating gives CSVEDYLNTEAFF.

Comment on this clonotype: This may be a read error, as it is one base from a much larger clone. V is TRBV27 and J is TRBJ1-2; no definite D call. The germline gives CDR1 MNHEY, CDR2 SMNVEV (reference sequence). The CDR3 loop spans 12 amino acids. Trimming pared 6 bases from V and 6 bases from J, leaving 11 bases between. The CDR3 DNA follows: TGTGCCAGCAGGTTTTCGGGGAATGGCTACACCTTC. As protein: CASRFSGNGYTF.

By sample share, this clonotype is medium-sized. The J gene is TRBJ1-5, the V gene TRBV3-1; tentative D call: TRBD1 (6 bases). The CDR3 totals 14 residues. Germline CDR1 and CDR2: LGHDT and YNNKEL (reference sequence). Trimming removed 1 base from V and 4 bases from J, with 8 bases in between. The DNA for the CDR3 is TGTGCCAGCAGCCAAGTCCAGGGGAATCAGCCCCAGCATTTT. This sequence encodes CASSQVQGNQPQHF.

The sample holds many counts of this clonotype. The chain is built from TRBV6-5 and TRBJ2-5; D remains ambiguous. Germline lookup yields CDR1 MNHEY and CDR2 SVGAGI. V lost 4 bases, J lost 4 bases, and 4 bases lay in between. This CDR3 region has 11 residues. CDR3 DNA: TGTGCCAGCAGTTCCTTAGAGACCCAGTACTTC. It yields the protein CASSSLETQYF.

The chain employs TRBV7-2 and TRBJ2-7; TRBD2 aligns across 8 bases. The CDR3 is 13 amino acids. V dropped 4 bases and J dropped 3; count of bases not matched to a gene: 2. The germline V gene has CDR1 SGHTA and CDR2 FQGNSA. DNA for the CDR3: TGTGCCAGCAGCTCAACTAGCGGCTACGAGCAGTACTTC. Protein product: CASSSTSGYEQYF.

This clonotype appeared many times. The chain combines TRBV29-1 with TRBJ2-2, with 8 nucleotides matching TRBD1. The V gene end was trimmed by 7 bases and the J gene end by 6 bases; junction bases not matched to a gene: 13. This CDR3 has 15 residues. CDR1 and CDR2 (germline): SQVTM, ANQGSEA. This CDR3 is CSAWGGQGFPGELFF. The CDR3 DNA sequence: TGCAGCGCGTGGGGAGGACAGGGCTTCCCCGGGGAGCTGTTTTTT.

The chain links TRBV20-1 to TRBJ2-1, with unresolved D. The V gene lost 6 bases and the J gene lost 2 bases, with 11 bases spanning the gap. The CDR3 runs to 13 residues. The V gene's germline CDR1 is DFQATT and CDR2 SNEGSKA (reference sequence). The CDR3 region has the DNA TGCAGTGCCATCCTTGGCCCCTACAATGAGCAGTTCTTC. Its translation is CSAILGPYNEQFF.

In its sample, this clonotype was seen many times. This chain connects TRBV20-1 to TRBJ2-1; 7 nucleotides line up with TRBD2. CDR3 length equals 14 residues. Germline V gene data show CDR1 as DFQATT and CDR2 as SNEGSKA (reference sequence). The J segment lost 8 bases and the V segment lost 3 bases, leaving 10 bases of the junction unmatched. The CDR3 nucleotides are TGCAGTGCTAGGTCCAGCGGGATTGGCGATGAGCAGTTCTTC. It is translated as CSARSSGIGDEQFF.

This clonotype was observed many times. J is TRBJ2-7 and V is TRBV7-3; 9 bases are a match to TRBD1. CDR1 SGHTA and CDR2 FQGTGA come from the germline V gene. This CDR3 contains 13 residues. After removal of 8 bases from V and 6 bases from J, the junction contained 8 bases not matched to a gene. CDR3 protein: CASEPGQGAEQYF. CDR3 DNA: TGTGCCAGCGAGCCGGGACAGGGTGCCGAGCAGTACTTC.

This chain uses TRBV5-1 with TRBJ2-1, with 7 bases aligning to TRBD1. Germline-derived CDR1 and CDR2 are SGHRS and YFSETQ. The CDR3 totals 14 residues. The V segment lost 6 bases and the J segment 2 bases; nucleotides outside the gene matches: 5. The CDR3 spells CASNPTGAYNEQFF. As DNA, the CDR3 is TGCGCCAGCAACCCCACAGGGGCCTACAATGAGCAGTTCTTC.

This chain joins TRBV6-2 or TRBV6-3 and TRBJ1-1, with no clear D. Germline CDR1 is MNHEY and CDR2 is SVGEGT. The germline V and J ends were trimmed by 2 bases and 7 bases, with 20 bases remaining between them. The CDR3 is made up of 16 amino acids. The CDR3 DNA reads as TGTGCCAGCAGTTACATACCAGGTGGAGGGTTTAGTGAAGCTTTCTTT. Its translation is CASSYIPGGGFSEAFF.

The chain uses TRBV10-3 and TRBJ2-2; D gene ambiguous. Trimming shortened V by 5 bases and J by 7 bases, and 14 bases separated the two germline ends. Germline-derived CDR1 and CDR2 are ENHRY and SYGVKD. The CDR3 loop spans 14 amino acids. As DNA, the CDR3 is TGTGCCATCAGTCAACGGACGGGTGGCGGGGAGCTGTTTTTT. This translates into CAISQRTGGGELFF.

This clonotype has only a few counts. The V and J genes are TRBV3-1 and TRBJ2-3; D may be TRBD1 (5 bases). Germline values: CDR1 LGHDT, CDR2 YNNKEL (reference sequence). The CDR3 runs 13 residues. Deletions cut 4 bases from V and 15 bases from J, with 20 bases between. The DNA of the CDR3 is TGTGCCAGCAGCCCCCTTCCTGGACAATATAGCTATTTT. Translated: CASSPLPGQYSYF.

This clonotype occurred once. The chain links TRBV5-1 to TRBJ2-1; the match to TRBD2 covers 10 bases. Looked up from germline, CDR1 is SGHRS and CDR2 is YFSETQ. V lost 2 bases and J lost 12; bases outside the gene matches: 8. This CDR3 region has 14 residues. The CDR3 DNA sequence: TGCGCCAGCAGCTTAGCGGGAGGGCCTCTAGGGCAGTTCTTC. Translated, it gives CASSLAGGPLGQFF.

The chain is built from TRBV27 and TRBJ1-1; D is perhaps TRBD1 (5 bases). V lost 6 bases to trimming and J lost 0 bases, with 14 bases between them. This CDR3 comprises 15 residues. CDR1 is MNHEY, CDR2 SMNVEV, per germline (reference sequence). CDR3 in amino acids: CASSRDFGMNTEAFF. In nucleotides, the CDR3 is TGTGCCAGCAGCAGGGATTTCGGCATGAACACTGAAGCTTTCTTT.

This clonotype is deemed medium-sized (0.01 to 0.1%). The chain combines TRBV6-4 with TRBJ2-3; 11 positions agree with TRBD1. CDR1 and CDR2 (germline): MRHNA, SNTAGT. The V gene end was trimmed by 0 bases and the J gene end by 4 bases; junction bases not matched to a gene: 0. This CDR3 has 15 amino acids. For the CDR3, the DNA is TGTGCCAGCAGTGACTCGGGACAGGGGGCAGATACGCAGTATTTT. Translating gives CASSDSGQGADTQYF.

In this sample, this clonotype turned up a few times. V usage is TRBV20-1 and J usage is TRBJ2-7; the match to TRBD2 covers 10 bases. This CDR3 has 17 residues. Germline CDR1 is DFQATT and CDR2 is SNEGSKA (reference sequence). V was pared by 0 bases and J by 3 bases, with 11 bases of the junction left unmatched. CDR3 sequence: CSARDGNTSGDYYEQYF. In nucleotides, the CDR3 is TGCAGTGCTAGAGATGGGAATACTAGCGGGGATTACTACGAGCAGTACTTC.

The chain combines TRBV29-1 with TRBJ2-1; D could derive from TRBD1 or TRBD2 (5 bases each). The V and J ends lost 6 bases and 6 bases respectively, with 12 bases between them. CDR3 length: 12 amino acids. Germline CDR1 and CDR2: SQVTM and ANQGSEA. CDR3 region: CSVIRGVNEQFF. CDR3 bases: TGCAGCGTAATCCGAGGGGTCAATGAGCAGTTCTTC.

This clonotype was detected ten times or more. The V call is TRBV9, the J call TRBJ2-6; no reliable D call. V was pared by 3 bases and J by 0 bases, with 4 bases between. The CDR3 covers 14 residues. Germline V gene lookup returns CDR1 SGDLS and CDR2 YYNGEE. The CDR3 nucleotides are TGTGCCAGCAGCGGTGCCTCTGGGGCCAACGTCCTGACTTTC. Translation: CASSGASGANVLTF.

This clonotype was recorded many times. V and J are TRBV29-1 and TRBJ1-5; 8 positions agree with TRBD1. The germline CDR1 and CDR2 sequences are SQVTM and ANQGSEA. The CDR3 spans 13 residues. The V gene end was trimmed by 6 bases and the J gene end by 3 bases; junction bases not matched to a gene: 4. The DNA of the CDR3 is TGCAGCGTCGAGACAGGGGTCAATCAGCCCCAGCATTTT. It encodes CSVETGVNQPQHF.